The 19 T cell receptor beta chains listed next were all sequenced from one sample in a study of regulatory T cells in long-lasting Graves disease. Indicated time point: persistent/refractory GD, antithyroid drugs over 5 years with positive TRAb. Following extraction of RNA from PBMCs, that RNA was used to make the TCR library. According to the study, TCR beta libraries were built with iRepertoire HTBI primers and CDR3-region Arm-PCR. Each CDR3 protein gets one entry after TCRdb re-called the multiplex PCR reads with MiXCR. The sample holds fewer than 550,000 distinct CDR3 sequences, roughly a fifth seen once. The input for sequencing was peripheral blood mononuclear cells (PBMCs), taken when the disease was refractory, from a patient treated with antithyroid drugs. These receptors all come from a female donor with Graves disease.

This clonotype showed up many times. J is TRBJ1-5 and V is TRBV12-3 or TRBV12-4, with no clear D. V was clipped by 1 base and J by 7 bases, with 5 bases between them. This CDR3 is 12 amino acids long. This CDR3 reads CASSLGSQPQHF. CDR3 DNA: TGTGCCAGCAGTTTAGGTTCCCAGCCCCAGCATTTT.

In its sample, this clonotype was seen a few times. V usage is TRBV6-5 and J usage is TRBJ2-7; 8 bases match TRBD2. This CDR3 contains 14 residues. The V and J ends lost 6 bases and 1 base, in that order; junction bases with no gene match: 5. Germline V gene sequence: CDR1 MNHEY, CDR2 SVGAGI. DNA of the CDR3: TGTGCCAGCAGATTACTAGCGGCTTCCTACGAGCAGTACTTC. Translated, it gives CASRLLAASYEQYF.

The gene calls are TRBV28 and TRBJ2-3; D is perhaps TRBD1 or TRBD2 (5 bases each). The CDR3 sequence is 16 residues long. Trimming took 1 base from V and 0 from J, leaving 11 bases between them. Germline CDR1 MDHEN, CDR2 SYDVKM. The CDR3 here is CASSLSVWGSTDTQYF. CDR3 sequence (DNA): TGTGCCAGCAGTTTATCGGTTTGGGGGAGCACAGATACGCAGTATTTT.

This clonotype was detected only a few times. This chain links TRBV6-1 with TRBJ1-5; possible D gene TRBD1, 5 bases. Germline lookup yields CDR1 MNHNS and CDR2 SASEGT. V lost 6 bases and J 4 bases, leaving 16 bases between the germline ends. The CDR3 has 15 residues. The CDR3 region has the DNA TGTGCCAGCAGCCCAGACAGTCTGGCGAATCAGCCCCAGCATTTT. It encodes CASSPDSLANQPQHF.

About this clonotype itself: A much larger clone lies one base from this, so it may be a read error. In this CDR3 the conserved last residue, phenylalanine or tryptophan, is missing, so a read error is likely. The chain combines TRBV6-9 with TRBJ1-5, with TRBD1 identical over 9 bases. This CDR3 region has 14 residues. Losses at the gene ends were 3 bases for V and 6 bases for J; bases not matched to a gene: 3. CDR1 is MNHGY and CDR2 is SVAAGI in the germline V gene. The CDR3 DNA sequence: TGTGCCAGCAGTTACCAGGGACAGGGTCAGCCCCAGCATCTT. Translation gives CASSYQGQGQPQHL.

In this sample, this clonotype turned up many times. This chain joins TRBV12-3 or TRBV12-4 and TRBJ2-7, with 7 nucleotides matching TRBD1. V shed 6 bases and J 3 bases; nucleotides not matched to a gene: 11. CDR3 length: 15 residues. The CDR3 reads CASSPPGTENYEQYF. The CDR3, as DNA: TGTGCCAGCAGCCCTCCCGGGACAGAGAACTACGAGCAGTACTTC.

Many counts were recorded for this clonotype. The chain joins TRBV20-1 to TRBJ1-6; D is undetermined. Germline lookup yields CDR1 DFQATT and CDR2 SNEGSKA (reference sequence). The CDR3 loop spans 14 amino acids. Between the trimmed V and J ends, which lost 5 bases and 9 bases, there was a span of 17 bases. The CDR3 loop reads CSASGLRIGSPLHF. The DNA of the CDR3 is TGCAGTGCTTCCGGGCTTCGGATAGGTTCACCCCTCCACTTT.

There are many counts of this clonotype. The chain recombines TRBV7-2 with TRBJ1-4; TRBD1 matches at 8 bases. The CDR3 contains 16 residues. Germline V gives CDR1 SGHTA, CDR2 FQGNSA. Unmatched junction bases numbered 6, after V lost 2 bases and J lost 4 bases. The CDR3 loop is CASSLRAGGSNEKLFF. The CDR3 region has the DNA TGTGCCAGCAGCTTACGGGCAGGGGGCAGTAATGAAAAACTGTTTTTT.

The V and J genes are TRBV7-2 and TRBJ2-7; either TRBD1 or TRBD2 may supply D (5 bases each). V lost 7 bases and J 2 bases, leaving 18 bases between the germline ends. The germline gives CDR1 SGHTA, CDR2 FQGNSA. The CDR3 is 15 amino acids. The CDR3 DNA is TGTGCCAGCACCGAACTCGGGGCAGCTGCCTACGAGCAGTACTTC. It encodes CASTELGAAAYEQYF.

The table lists this clonotype with many counts. The chain links TRBV6-5 to TRBJ2-7; D ambiguous. The germline V gene has CDR1 MNHEY and CDR2 SVGAGI. V was trimmed by 2 bases and J by 2 bases, leaving 7 bases between them. This CDR3 comprises 13 residues. CDR3 residues: CASSYGQPYEQYF. The CDR3 DNA reads as TGTGCCAGCAGTTACGGGCAGCCCTACGAGCAGTACTTC.

This clonotype occurred a few times. This chain connects TRBV6-1 to TRBJ2-7; 11 bases fit TRBD1. V trimming: 5 bases; J trimming: 6 bases; junction bases outside the gene matches: 9. Germline V gene lookup returns CDR1 MNHNS and CDR2 SASEGT. This CDR3 comprises 15 residues. The CDR3 spells CASSTGQGALGEQYF. The CDR3 region has the DNA TGTGCCAGCAGTACCGGACAGGGGGCATTGGGCGAGCAGTACTTC.

This clonotype occurred many times. The chain has TRBV30 and TRBJ1-6, with TRBD1 matching over 10 bases. CDR1 and CDR2 (germline): GTSNPN, SVGIG (reference sequence). V shed 3 bases and J 4 bases; nucleotides not matched to a gene: 3. CDR3 length: 15 residues. CDR3 protein: CAWSDRGPYNSPLHF. CDR3 DNA sequence: TGTGCCTGGAGCGACAGGGGGCCTTATAATTCACCCCTCCACTTT.

This clonotype was seen just once. The chain couples TRBV19 to TRBJ1-1; no definite D call. V lost 3 bases and J lost 6, with 14 bases in between. CDR1 is LNHDA and CDR2 is SQIVND in the germline V gene (reference sequence). The CDR3 sequence is 14 residues long. The CDR3 loop reads CASSIVLPNAEAFF. The CDR3 DNA sequence: TGTGCCAGTAGTATCGTTCTTCCAAATGCTGAAGCTTTCTTT.

The rearrangement links TRBV6-1 to TRBJ2-3; 9 bases match TRBD2. The V gene's germline CDR1 is MNHNS and CDR2 SASEGT. The CDR3 runs 17 residues. The V gene end was trimmed by 10 bases and the J gene end by 0 bases; junction bases not matched to a gene: 14. The DNA for the CDR3 is TGTGCCACGAGTAAGCGGGGGGCCGCGGCAAGCACAGATACGCAGTATTTT. Protein sequence: CATSKRGAAASTDTQYF.

There are a few counts of this clonotype. This sequence joins TRBV15 and TRBJ2-7; D remains ambiguous. The V and J ends lost 4 bases and 3 bases respectively, with 16 bases between them. This CDR3 is 15 amino acids long. Germline CDR1 is LNHNV and CDR2 is YYDKDF (reference sequence). CDR3 protein: CATSNTRMGNYEQYF. CDR3 in DNA: TGTGCCACCAGCAACACCCGAATGGGTAACTACGAGCAGTACTTC.

Worth noting for this clonotype: It may be a read error: a sequence one base away is much more abundant. CDR3 nucleotide sequence: TGTGCCAGCAGCCGACCTGTGGGACAGAACTCGCCCCCGAGCTCCTACGAGCAGTACTTC. The encoded protein is CASSRPVGQNSPPSSYEQYF. The rearrangement joins TRBV12-3 or TRBV12-4 to TRBJ2-7, with 7 bases that match TRBD1. The CDR3 runs 20 residues. J gave up 0 bases and V 6 bases, and 23 bases lay outside the gene matches.

The chain uses TRBV4-2 and TRBJ1-4, with no clear D. The CDR3 length is 13 residues. The ends were cut back, 0 bases at V and 8 bases at J, with 7 bases in the middle. Germline CDR1 is LGHNA and CDR2 is YNFKEQ. CDR3 bases: TGTGCCAGCAGCCAAGATCTTCGGGAAAAACTGTTTTTT. The encoded protein is CASSQDLREKLFF.

This clonotype was seen ten or more times. The CDR3 DNA follows: TGTGCCAGCAGTGACAGGGTAGTTTCCACTGAAGCTTTCTTT. Translated: CASSDRVVSTEAFF. The V gene is TRBV2, the J gene TRBJ1-1; D possibly corresponds to TRBD1 (5 bases). The CDR3 totals 14 residues. V dropped 3 bases and J dropped 4 bases, with 12 bases sitting between them. Germline V gene lookup returns CDR1 SNHLY and CDR2 FYNNEI.

This clonotype was observed many times. The rearrangement uses TRBV29-1 and TRBJ2-7; a weak D match, TRBD1 (6 bases). This CDR3 has 13 residues. The V gene's germline CDR1 is SQVTM and CDR2 ANQGSEA. V lost 5 bases to trimming and J lost 0 bases, with 11 bases between them. DNA for the CDR3: TGCAGCGTTTTGACAGGCGACTCCTACGAGCAGTACTTC. It codes for CSVLTGDSYEQYF.